This record covers a single T cell receptor beta chain. These data originate in a study of T cells in Graves' hyperthyroidism and ophthalmopathy. Clinical symptoms, serum thyroxine and TRAb, thyroid ultrasound and orbital computed tomography were used for the diagnoses. CDR1 is SGHTA, CDR2 FQGTGA, per germline. V lost 6 bases to trimming and J lost 8 bases, with 19 bases between them. This CDR3 spans 14 amino acids. Researchers amplified the TCR beta CDR3 regions from RNA transcripts. The HTBI primer set was used in a first-round RT-PCR of the TCR CDR3. TCRdb used MiXCR to reprocess the multiplex PCR reads, holding one entry per CDR3 protein. The table has 300,000 to 450,000 distinct CDR3 sequences, 14% seen once.

Sample: blood. The receptor was derived from a woman aged 60-75 years with Graves' hyperthyroidism. The chain uses TRBV7-3 and TRBJ1-1, with unresolved D. In DNA form, the CDR3 reads TGTGCCAGCAGTCAATCGGGCCCCTCCGGCGAAGCTTTCTTT. Translated, it gives CASSQSGPSGEAFF.